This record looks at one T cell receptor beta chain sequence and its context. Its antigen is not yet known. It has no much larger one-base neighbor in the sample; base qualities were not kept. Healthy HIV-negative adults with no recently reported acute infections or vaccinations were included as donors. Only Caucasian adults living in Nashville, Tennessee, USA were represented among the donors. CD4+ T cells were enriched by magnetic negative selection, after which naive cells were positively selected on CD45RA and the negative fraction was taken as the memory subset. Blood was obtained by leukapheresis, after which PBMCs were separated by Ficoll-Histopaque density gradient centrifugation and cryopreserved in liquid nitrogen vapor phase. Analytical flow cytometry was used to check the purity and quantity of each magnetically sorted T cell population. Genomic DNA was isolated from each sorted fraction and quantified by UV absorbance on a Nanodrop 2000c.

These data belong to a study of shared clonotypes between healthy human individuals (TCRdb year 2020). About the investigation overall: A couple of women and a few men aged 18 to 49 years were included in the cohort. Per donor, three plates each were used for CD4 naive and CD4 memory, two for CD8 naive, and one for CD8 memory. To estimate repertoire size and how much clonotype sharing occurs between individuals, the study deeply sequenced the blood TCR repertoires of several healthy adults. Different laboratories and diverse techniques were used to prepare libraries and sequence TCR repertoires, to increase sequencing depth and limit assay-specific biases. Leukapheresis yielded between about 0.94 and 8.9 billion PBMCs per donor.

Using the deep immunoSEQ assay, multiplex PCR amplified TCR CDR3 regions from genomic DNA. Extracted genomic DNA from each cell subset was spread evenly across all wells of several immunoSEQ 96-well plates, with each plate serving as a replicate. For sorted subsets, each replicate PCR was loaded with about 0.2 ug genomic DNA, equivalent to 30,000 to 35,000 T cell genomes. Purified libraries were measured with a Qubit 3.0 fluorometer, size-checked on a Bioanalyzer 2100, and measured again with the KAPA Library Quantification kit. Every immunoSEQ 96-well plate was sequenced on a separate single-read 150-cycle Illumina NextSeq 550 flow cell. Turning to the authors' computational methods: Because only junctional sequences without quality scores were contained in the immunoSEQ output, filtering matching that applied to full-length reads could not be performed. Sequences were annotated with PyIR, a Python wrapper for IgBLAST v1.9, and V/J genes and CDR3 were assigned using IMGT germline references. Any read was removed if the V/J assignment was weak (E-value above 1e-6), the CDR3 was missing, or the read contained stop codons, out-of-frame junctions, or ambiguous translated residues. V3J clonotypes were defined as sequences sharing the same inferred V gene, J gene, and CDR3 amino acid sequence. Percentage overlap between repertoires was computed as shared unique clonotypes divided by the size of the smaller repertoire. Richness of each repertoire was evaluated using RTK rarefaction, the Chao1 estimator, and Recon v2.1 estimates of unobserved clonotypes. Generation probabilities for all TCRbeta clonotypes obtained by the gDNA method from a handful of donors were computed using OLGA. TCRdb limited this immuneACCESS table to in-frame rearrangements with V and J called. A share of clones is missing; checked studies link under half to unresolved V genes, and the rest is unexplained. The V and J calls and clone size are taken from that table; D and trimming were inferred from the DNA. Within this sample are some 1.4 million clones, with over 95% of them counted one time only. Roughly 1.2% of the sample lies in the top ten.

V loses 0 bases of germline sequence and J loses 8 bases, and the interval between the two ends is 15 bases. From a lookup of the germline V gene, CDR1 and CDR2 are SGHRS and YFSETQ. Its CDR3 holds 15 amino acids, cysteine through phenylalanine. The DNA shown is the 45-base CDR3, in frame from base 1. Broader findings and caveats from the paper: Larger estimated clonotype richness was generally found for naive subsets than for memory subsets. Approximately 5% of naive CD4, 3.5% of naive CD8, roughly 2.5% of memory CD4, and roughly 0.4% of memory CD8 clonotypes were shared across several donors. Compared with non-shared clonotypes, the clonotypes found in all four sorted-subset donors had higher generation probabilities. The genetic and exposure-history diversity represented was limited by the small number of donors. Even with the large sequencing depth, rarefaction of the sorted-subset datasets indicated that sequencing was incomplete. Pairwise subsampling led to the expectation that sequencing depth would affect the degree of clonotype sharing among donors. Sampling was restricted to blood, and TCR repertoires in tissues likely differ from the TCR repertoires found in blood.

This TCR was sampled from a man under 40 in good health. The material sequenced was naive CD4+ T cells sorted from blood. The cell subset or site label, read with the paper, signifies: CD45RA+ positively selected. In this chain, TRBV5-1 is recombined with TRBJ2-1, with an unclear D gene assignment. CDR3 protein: CASSLGLERVDEQFF. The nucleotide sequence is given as TGCGCCAGCAGCTTGGGGCTGGAAAGGGTCGATGAGCAGTTCTTC.